This passage covers 10 T cell receptor beta chains from one sample sequenced in a study of cytomegalovirus exposure and HLA in healthy donors. The PCR had 60 Vbeta and 13 Jbeta primers. Using immunoSEQ multiplex PCR, the repertoire was profiled, and TCRdb retains in-frame clones only, with some absent. The sample contains 150,000 to 250,000 clones, about 80% of which appear only once. Sequencing was performed on PBMCs. These receptors all come from a woman aged 25-40 years in good health and CMV-seropositive.

The rearrangement uses TRBV9 and TRBJ2-2, with no clear D. The CDR3 totals 15 residues. The germline V gene encodes CDR1 SGDLS and CDR2 YYNGEE. V lost 0 bases and J lost 0, with 6 bases in between. DNA of the CDR3: TGTGCCAGCAGCGTAGAACATGCGAACACCGGGGAGCTGTTTTTT. Its translation: CASSVEHANTGELFF.

The chain combines TRBV7-6 with TRBJ1-1; D unresolved. In germline, CDR1 is SGHVS, CDR2 FNYEAQ. CDR3 size: 14 residues. Deletions cut 0 bases from V and 1 base from J, with 6 bases between. The CDR3 DNA sequence: TGTGCCAGCAGCTTAGCGATGGCGAACACTGAAGCTTTCTTT. Translation: CASSLAMANTEAFF.

This chain links TRBV9 with TRBJ2-1; 8 positions match TRBD1. Looked up from germline, CDR1 is SGDLS and CDR2 is YYNGEE. This CDR3 has 15 residues. J lost 4 bases, V lost 4 bases, and 7 bases had no gene match. The DNA of the CDR3 is TGTGCCAGCAGCCCTCGGACAGGGCGTTACAATGAGCAGTTCTTC. It encodes CASSPRTGRYNEQFF.

The chain recombines TRBV4-2 with TRBJ2-5; no firm D call. The V end lost 4 bases, the J end lost 1 base, and 16 bases lay between the germline ends. Germline CDR1 and CDR2: LGHNA and YNFKEQ. The CDR3 is 16 amino acids. The chain's CDR3 is CASSLGSGLGQETQYF. The CDR3 DNA sequence: TGTGCCAGCAGCCTTGGTTCGGGTCTAGGCCAAGAGACCCAGTACTTC.

The chain recombines TRBV5-6 with TRBJ2-3, with 7 bases aligning to TRBD2. Per the germline V gene, CDR1 is SGHDT and CDR2 is YYEEEE. The CDR3 is 17 amino acids. V shed 0 bases, J shed 2 bases, and the junction held 9 bases outside the gene matches. The CDR3: CASSLDFSGTTTDTQYF. CDR3 nucleotides: TGTGCCAGCAGCTTGGACTTCTCTGGGACTACCACAGATACGCAGTATTTT. Based on the CDR3 plus reference TRBV5-6 and TRBJ2-3, the full variable domain is DAGVTQSPTHLIKTRGQQVTLRCSPKSGHDTVSWYQQALGQGPQFIFQYYEEEERQRGNFPDRFSGHQFPNYSSELNVNALLLGDSALYLCASSLDFSGTTTDTQYFGPGTRLTVL.

This chain connects TRBV6-1 to TRBJ1-2; 11 bases map to TRBD1. CDR1 is MNHNS, CDR2 SASEGT, per germline. Losses at the gene ends were 6 bases for V and 3 bases for J; bases not matched to a gene: 3. The CDR3 is made up of 14 amino acids. For the CDR3, the DNA is TGTGCCAGCAGGGGGACAGGGGGTTACTATGGCTACACCTTC. It codes for CASRGTGGYYGYTF.

The gene calls are TRBV4-2 and TRBJ2-3, with 12 positions matching TRBD2. Germline V gene data show CDR1 as LGHNA and CDR2 as YNFKEQ. The CDR3 has 17 residues. With V trimmed by 5 bases and J by 8 bases, 14 bases remained unmatched. As DNA, the CDR3 is TGTGCCAGCAGCGGACGACGCCTAGCGGGGGGGGGTTTTACGCAGTATTTT. Residues: CASSGRRLAGGGFTQYF.

This chain joins TRBV6-5 and TRBJ1-5, with no clear D. V lost 5 bases, J lost 5 bases, and 16 bases lay in between. The length of the CDR3 is 15 residues. CDR1 is MNHEY, CDR2 SVGAGI, per germline. CDR3: CASSPLAGGDQPQHF. CDR3 sequence (DNA): TGTGCCAGCAGTCCCCTTGCGGGCGGCGATCAGCCCCAGCATTTT.

The chain is built from TRBV5-1 and TRBJ1-2, with D unclear. The CDR3 is 15 amino acids. Germline V gene lookup returns CDR1 SGHRS and CDR2 YFSETQ. Trimming took off 7 bases at V and 7 bases at J, with 23 bases between the two ends. Here the CDR3 DNA reads TGCGCCAGCCTCAAGGAGACCCCTGGTGATGGTGGCTACACCTTC. Amino acid sequence: CASLKETPGDGGYTF.

The V call is TRBV4-3, the J call TRBJ1-1; no definite D call. Per the germline V gene, CDR1 is LGHNA and CDR2 is YSLEER. V lost 0 bases, J lost 1 base, and 6 bases lay in between. The CDR3 length is 14 residues. The CDR3 protein is CASSQDPRNTEAFF. As DNA, the CDR3 is TGCGCCAGCAGCCAAGATCCCAGGAACACTGAAGCTTTCTTT.